Listed below are T cell receptor beta chains from one sample, sequenced in a study of CD8 T cells in ankylosing spondylitis. TCRdb itself ran the 5' RACE reads through MiXCR, one entry per CDR3 protein. Altogether some 220,000 distinct CDR3 sequences are present, over 9.5% being singletons, with the ten largest covering about 2.5%. Sequenced: blood, either unsorted or a sorted T cell fraction (not recorded which). All receptors derive from a male donor with ankylosing spondylitis or in good health (not recorded which). CDR3s include the opening cysteine and the closing phenylalanine or tryptophan. A D gene is named only where the DNA matches it firmly. Clone size is given for some rows only: seen once, a few or many times, or a class if the clone is expanded.

TGCGCCAGCAGCTTGGGGCAGGAAAGATTCTACGAGCAGTACTTC | CASSLGQERFYEQYF | NA | TRBJ2-7 | TRBV5-1 | NA
TGTGCCGCGGGACAGGGATACGAGCAGTACTTC | CAAGQGYEQYF | TRBD1 | TRBJ2-7 | TRBV25-1 | many
TGTGCCAGCAGCCAACCGACAGACGGCTCTGGAAACACCATATATTTT | CASSQPTDGSGNTIYF | NA | TRBJ1-3 | TRBV3-1 | many
TGTGCCAGCAGCCCAGGGACAGGGTACAATGAGCAGTTCTTC | CASSPGTGYNEQFF | TRBD1 | TRBJ2-1 | TRBV4-2 | many
TGCAGTGCTAGAGATCTGACAGGGAAGGGTTACGAGCAGTACTTC | CSARDLTGKGYEQYF | TRBD1 | TRBJ2-7 | TRBV20-1 | NA
TGTGCCTGGAGTGCTACAGGGGGCGGCTACACCTTC | CAWSATGGGYTF | TRBD1 | TRBJ1-2 | TRBV30 | few
TGTGCCAGCAGTATTACAGGGGACACTGAAGCTTTCTTT | CASSITGDTEAFF | TRBD1 | TRBJ1-1 | TRBV6-6 | many
TGTGCCAGCAGCTTAGGGCAGGAGCTTTACGAGCAGTACTTC | CASSLGQELYEQYF | NA | TRBJ2-7 | TRBV11-2 | NA
TGTGCCAGCTCACCTAAAACAGGACAGGTAGAAGAAAAACTGTTTTTT | CASSPKTGQVEEKLFF | TRBD1 | TRBJ1-4 | TRBV18 | many
TGTGCCAGCAGCTTGCACAGGAACGAGCAGTACTTC | CASSLHRNEQYF | NA | TRBJ2-7 | TRBV7-8 | NA
TGTGCCAGCAGTTTCCGATTCCAGCGGGAAACGTACCAAGAGACCCAGTACTTC | CASSFRFQRETYQETQYF | TRBD2 | TRBJ2-5 | TRBV27 | few
TGTGCCAGCAGGGGGACAGGGTTCAGCACAGATACGCAGTATTTT | CASRGTGFSTDTQYF | TRBD1 | TRBJ2-3 | TRBV2 | many
TGTGCCAGCTCACCAAGCACTAGCGGGGCAGGCGGGGAGCTGTTTTTT | CASSPSTSGAGGELFF | TRBD2 | TRBJ2-2 | TRBV18 | NA
TGTGCCAGCAGTTCTTCTAGCGGGAGCTACAATGAGCAGTTCTTC | CASSSSSGSYNEQFF | TRBD2 | TRBJ2-1 | TRBV12-3/TRBV12-4 | many
TGTGCCAGCAGCCAAGTCCAAGGGATAGCTGGGGAGCTGTTTTTT | CASSQVQGIAGELFF | NA | TRBJ2-2 | TRBV3-1 | many
TGTGCCAGCAGCCAACAGATGTACCAAGAGACCCAGTACTTC | CASSQQMYQETQYF | NA | TRBJ2-5 | TRBV14 | many
TGTGCCTGGACTGCTCCGGCGCAAGGGGTTACTGAAGCTTTCTTT | CAWTAPAQGVTEAFF | NA | TRBJ1-1 | TRBV30 | many
TGCGCCAGCAGCAAGAGTCTGGGCGATCAGCCCCAGCATTTT | CASSKSLGDQPQHF | NA | TRBJ1-5 | TRBV5-1 | many
TGTGCCAGCAGTGATTCAGGGGCTGGAAACACCATATATTTT | CASSDSGAGNTIYF | NA | TRBJ1-3 | TRBV2 | NA
TGCGCCAGCAGCCAAGATGGGGCAGGTTCGAACTATGGCTACACCTTC | CASSQDGAGSNYGYTF | NA | TRBJ1-2 | TRBV4-1 | many
TGTGCCAGCAGCTCTGGACTGCCTCCGAGCTCCTATAATTCACCCCTCCACTTT | CASSSGLPPSSYNSPLHF | NA | TRBJ1-6 | TRBV5-6 | many
TGCAGTGCTAGGGATGACCGGACAGTTCACTCCTACGAGCAGTACTTC | CSARDDRTVHSYEQYF | NA | TRBJ2-7 | TRBV20-1 | NA
TGCGCCAGCAGCTCAAGACTAGCGGACCAAGAGACCCAGTACTTC | CASSSRLADQETQYF | TRBD2 | TRBJ2-5 | TRBV5-1 | NA
TGTGCCAGCAGCCAAGTACTTGCGGGGCCGAGCACAGATACGCAGTATTTT | CASSQVLAGPSTDTQYF | NA | TRBJ2-3 | TRBV3-1 | NA
TGTGCCAGCAGCACTACAGGGAGCTCCTACAATGAGCAGTTCTTC | CASSTTGSSYNEQFF | NA | TRBJ2-1 | TRBV5-6 | many
TGCGCCAGCAGCCGGGGGGGAAGCACTGAAGCTTTCTTT | CASSRGGSTEAFF | NA | TRBJ1-1 | TRBV5-1 | many
TGTGCCACCAGCAGAGATCCGGGACGGAAGATCGAGCAGTACTTC | CATSRDPGRKIEQYF | NA | TRBJ2-7 | TRBV15 | many
TGTGCCAGCAGTTTCCTTACGAGGCCGGGCGAGACCACAGATACGCAGTATTTT | CASSFLTRPGETTDTQYF | NA | TRBJ2-3 | TRBV12-3/TRBV12-4 | many
TGTGCCAGCAGCCAAGTCTTAGGCCGCGGGACACACTATGGCTACACCTTC | CASSQVLGRGTHYGYTF | NA | TRBJ1-2 | TRBV4-2 | NA
TGCAGTGCTAGATACCGCAGTGGGGGCGCAGGTAGCAATCAGCCCCAGCATTTT | CSARYRSGGAGSNQPQHF | NA | TRBJ1-5 | TRBV20-1 | many
TGTGCCATCAGTGAGGGGGCCACCGGGGAGCAGTACTTC | CAISEGATGEQYF | NA | TRBJ2-7 | TRBV10-3 | NA
TGTGCCAGCAGTTTTCGGCCGAACGAGCAGTACTTC | CASSFRPNEQYF | NA | TRBJ2-7 | TRBV12-3/TRBV12-4 | NA